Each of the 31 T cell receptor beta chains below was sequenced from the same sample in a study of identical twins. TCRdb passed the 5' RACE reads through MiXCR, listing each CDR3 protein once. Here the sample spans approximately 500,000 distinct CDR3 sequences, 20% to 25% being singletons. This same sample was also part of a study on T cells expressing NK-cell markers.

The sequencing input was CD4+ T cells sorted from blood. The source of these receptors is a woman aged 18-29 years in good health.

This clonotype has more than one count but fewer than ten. In DNA, the CDR3 is TGTGCCAGCAGCCGAACAGGGGGCCAGGAAAAACTGTTTTTT. Protein: CASSRTGGQEKLFF. The genes are TRBV11-3 and TRBJ1-4, with TRBD1 matching over 9 bases. Trimming cost V 5 bases and J 8 bases; bases outside gene matches: 6. This CDR3 spans 14 amino acids. The V gene's germline CDR1 is SGHNT and CDR2 YENEEA.

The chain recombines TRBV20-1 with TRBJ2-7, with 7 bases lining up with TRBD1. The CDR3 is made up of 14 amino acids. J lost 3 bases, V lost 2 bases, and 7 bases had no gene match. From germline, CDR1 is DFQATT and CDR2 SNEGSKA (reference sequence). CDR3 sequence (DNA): TGCAGTGCTAGAAAGGGGGCAGGGGACTACGAGCAGTACTTC. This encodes CSARKGAGDYEQYF.

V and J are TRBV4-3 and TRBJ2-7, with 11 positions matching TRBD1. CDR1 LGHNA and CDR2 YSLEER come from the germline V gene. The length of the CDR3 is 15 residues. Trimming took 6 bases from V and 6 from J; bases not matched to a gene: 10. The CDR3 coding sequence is TGCGCCAGCAGTTATTCCGGGACAGGGGGTCGCGAGCAGTACTTC. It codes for CASSYSGTGGREQYF.

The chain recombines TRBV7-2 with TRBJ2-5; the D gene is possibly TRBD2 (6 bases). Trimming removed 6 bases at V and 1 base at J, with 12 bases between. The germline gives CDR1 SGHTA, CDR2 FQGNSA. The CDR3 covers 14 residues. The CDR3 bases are TGTGCCAGCAGTCGGGACTGGTTCCAAGAGACCCAGTACTTC. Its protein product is CASSRDWFQETQYF. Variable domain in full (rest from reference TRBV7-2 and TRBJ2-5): GAGVSQSPSNKVTEKGKDVELRCDPISGHTALYWYRQSLGQGLEFLIYFQGNSAPDKSGLPSDRFSAERTGGSVSTLTIQRTQQEDSAVYLCASSRDWFQETQYFGPGTRLLVL.

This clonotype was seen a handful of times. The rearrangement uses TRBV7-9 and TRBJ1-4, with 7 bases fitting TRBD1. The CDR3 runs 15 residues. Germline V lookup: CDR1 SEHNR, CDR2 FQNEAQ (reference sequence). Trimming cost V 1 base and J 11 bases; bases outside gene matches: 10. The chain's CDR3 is CASSLVRDSWSKLFF. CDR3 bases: TGTGCCAGCAGCTTAGTCCGGGACAGTTGGAGCAAACTGTTTTTT.

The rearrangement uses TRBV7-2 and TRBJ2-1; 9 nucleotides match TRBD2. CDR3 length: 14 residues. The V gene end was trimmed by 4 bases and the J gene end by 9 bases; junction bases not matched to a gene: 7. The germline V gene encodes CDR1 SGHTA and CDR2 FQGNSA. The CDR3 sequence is CASSYAGGPLEQFF. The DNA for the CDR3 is TGTGCCAGCAGCTACGCGGGGGGGCCCCTTGAGCAGTTCTTC.

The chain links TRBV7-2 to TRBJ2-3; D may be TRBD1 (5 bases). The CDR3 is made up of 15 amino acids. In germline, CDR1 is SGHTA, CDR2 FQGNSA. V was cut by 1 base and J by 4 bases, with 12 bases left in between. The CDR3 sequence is CASSLVSTAPDTQYF. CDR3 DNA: TGTGCCAGCAGCTTAGTTTCGACAGCTCCAGATACGCAGTATTTT.

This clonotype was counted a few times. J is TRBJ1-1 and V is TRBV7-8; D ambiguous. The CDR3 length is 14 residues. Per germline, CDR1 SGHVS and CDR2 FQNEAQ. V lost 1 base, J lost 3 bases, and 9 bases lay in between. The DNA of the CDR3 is TGTGCCAGCAGCTTAGAATCCAGTTACACTGAAGCTTTCTTT. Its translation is CASSLESSYTEAFF.

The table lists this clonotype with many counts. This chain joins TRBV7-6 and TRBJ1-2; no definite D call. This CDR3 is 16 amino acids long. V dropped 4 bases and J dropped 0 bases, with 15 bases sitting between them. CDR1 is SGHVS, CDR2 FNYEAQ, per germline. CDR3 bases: TGTGCCAGCAGCTCGGGTGTGGGGTCAGCTAACTATGGCTACACCTTC. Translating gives CASSSGVGSANYGYTF. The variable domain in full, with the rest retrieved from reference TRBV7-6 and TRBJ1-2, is GAGVSQSPRYKVTKRGQDVALRCDPISGHVSLYWYRQALGQGPEFLTYFNYEAQQDKSGLPNDRFSAERPEGSISTLTIQRTEQRDSAMYRCASSSGVGSANYGYTFGSGTRLTVV.

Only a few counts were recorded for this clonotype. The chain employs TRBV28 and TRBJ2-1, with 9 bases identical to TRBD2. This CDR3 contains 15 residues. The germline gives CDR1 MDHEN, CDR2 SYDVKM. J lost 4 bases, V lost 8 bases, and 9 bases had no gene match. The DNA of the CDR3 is TGTGCCAGCGTCCGAGGCGGGAGGGATTACAATGAGCAGTTCTTC. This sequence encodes CASVRGGRDYNEQFF.

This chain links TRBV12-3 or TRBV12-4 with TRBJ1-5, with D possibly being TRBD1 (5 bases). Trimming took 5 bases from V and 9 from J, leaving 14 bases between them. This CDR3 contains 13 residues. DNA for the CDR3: TGTGCCAGCAGTCCCGGGGGTCCCAGGCCCCAGCATTTT. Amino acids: CASSPGGPRPQHF.

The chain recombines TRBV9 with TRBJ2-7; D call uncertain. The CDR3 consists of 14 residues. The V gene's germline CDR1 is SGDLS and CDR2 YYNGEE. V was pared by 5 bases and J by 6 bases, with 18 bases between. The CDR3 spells CASSSVPHVSEQYF. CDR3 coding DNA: TGTGCCAGCAGTTCAGTACCCCACGTTAGCGAGCAGTACTTC. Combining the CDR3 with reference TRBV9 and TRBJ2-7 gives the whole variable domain DSGVTQTPKHLITATGQRVTLRCSPRSGDLSVYWYQQSLDQGLQFLIQYYNGEERAKGNILERFSAQQFPDLHSELNLSSLELGDSALYFCASSSVPHVSEQYFGPGTRLTVT.

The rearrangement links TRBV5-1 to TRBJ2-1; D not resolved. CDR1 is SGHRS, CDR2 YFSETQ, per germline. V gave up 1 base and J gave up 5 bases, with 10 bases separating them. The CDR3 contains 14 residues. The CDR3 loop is CASSLSVIDNEQFF. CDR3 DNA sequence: TGCGCCAGCAGCTTGTCAGTAATCGACAATGAGCAGTTCTTC.

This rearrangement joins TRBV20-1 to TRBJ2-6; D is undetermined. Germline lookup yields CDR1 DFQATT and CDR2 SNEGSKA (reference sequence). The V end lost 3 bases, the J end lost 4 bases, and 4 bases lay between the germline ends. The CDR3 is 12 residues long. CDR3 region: CSASPGANVLTF. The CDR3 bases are TGCAGTGCTAGCCCCGGGGCCAACGTCCTGACTTTC.

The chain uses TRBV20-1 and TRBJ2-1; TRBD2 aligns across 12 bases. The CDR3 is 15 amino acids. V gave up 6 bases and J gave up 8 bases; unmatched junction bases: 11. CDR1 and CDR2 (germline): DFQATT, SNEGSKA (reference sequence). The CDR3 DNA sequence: TGCAGTGCGCCAGCACTAGCGGGAGGAAAGGATGAGCAGTTCTTC. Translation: CSAPALAGGKDEQFF.

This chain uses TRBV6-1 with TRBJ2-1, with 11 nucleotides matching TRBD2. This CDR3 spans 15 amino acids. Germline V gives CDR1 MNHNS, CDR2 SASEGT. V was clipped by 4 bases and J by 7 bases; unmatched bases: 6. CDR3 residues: CASSVQGLAANEQFF. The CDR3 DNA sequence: TGTGCCAGCAGTGTCCAGGGACTAGCGGCGAATGAGCAGTTCTTC.

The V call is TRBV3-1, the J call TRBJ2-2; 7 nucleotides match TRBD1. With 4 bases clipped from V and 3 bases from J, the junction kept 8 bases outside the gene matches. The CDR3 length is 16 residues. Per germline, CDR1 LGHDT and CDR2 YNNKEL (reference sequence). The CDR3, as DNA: TGTGCCAGCAGCCCGTATCGACAGGGAGACACCGGGGAGCTGTTTTTT. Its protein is CASSPYRQGDTGELFF.

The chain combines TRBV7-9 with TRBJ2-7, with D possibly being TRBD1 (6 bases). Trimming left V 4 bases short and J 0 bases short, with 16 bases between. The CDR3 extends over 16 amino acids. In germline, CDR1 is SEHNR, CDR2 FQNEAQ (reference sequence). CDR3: CASSYRTAHSSYEQYF. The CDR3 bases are TGTGCCAGCAGCTACCGGACAGCCCATAGCTCCTACGAGCAGTACTTC. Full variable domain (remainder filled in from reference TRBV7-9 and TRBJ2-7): DTGVSQNPRHKITKRGQNVTFRCDPISEHNRLYWYRQTLGQGPEFLTYFQNEAQLEKSRLLSDRFSAERPKGSFSTLEIQRTEQGDSAMYLCASSYRTAHSSYEQYFGPGTRLTVT.

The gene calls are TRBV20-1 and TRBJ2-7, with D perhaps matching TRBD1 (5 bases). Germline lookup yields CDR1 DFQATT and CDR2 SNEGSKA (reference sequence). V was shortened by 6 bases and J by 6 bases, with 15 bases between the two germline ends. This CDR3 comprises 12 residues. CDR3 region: CSARWQGSEQYF. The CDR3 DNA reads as TGCAGTGCGAGGTGGCAGGGTAGCGAGCAGTACTTC.

Written as DNA, the CDR3 is TGCGCCAGCAGTTCCGGGACTCTCCCCTTCGAGCAGTACTTC. It specifies CASSSGTLPFEQYF. V usage is TRBV5-1 and J usage is TRBJ2-7; D possibly corresponds to TRBD2 (6 bases). V lost 5 bases to trimming and J lost 6 bases, with 18 bases between them. The length of the CDR3 is 14 residues. Germline CDR1 SGHRS, CDR2 YFSETQ.

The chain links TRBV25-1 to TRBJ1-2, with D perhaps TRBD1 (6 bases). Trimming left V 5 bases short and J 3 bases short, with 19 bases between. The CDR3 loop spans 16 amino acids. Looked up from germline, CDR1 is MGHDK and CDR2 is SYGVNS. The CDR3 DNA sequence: TGTGCCAGCAGTCATTTAGGGGGGGATAAGGACTATGGCTACACCTTC. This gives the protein CASSHLGGDKDYGYTF.

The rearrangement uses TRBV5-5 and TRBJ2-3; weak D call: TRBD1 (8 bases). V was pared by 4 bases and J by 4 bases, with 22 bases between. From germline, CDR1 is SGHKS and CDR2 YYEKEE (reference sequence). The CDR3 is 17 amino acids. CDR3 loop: CASSLAGGQGAADTQYF. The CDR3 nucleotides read TGTGCCAGCAGCCTCGCCGGGGGGCAGGGGGCCGCAGATACGCAGTATTTT.

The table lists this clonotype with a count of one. CDR3 sequence (DNA): TGCGCCAGCAGCCAAGAGAACAGGGTGAATTCACCCCTCCACTTT. This translates into CASSQENRVNSPLHF. This chain links TRBV4-1 with TRBJ1-6; tentative D call: TRBD1 (6 bases). The CDR3 is made up of 15 amino acids. Germline values: CDR1 MGHRA, CDR2 YSYEKL. The V and J ends lost 0 bases and 7 bases respectively, with 10 bases between them.

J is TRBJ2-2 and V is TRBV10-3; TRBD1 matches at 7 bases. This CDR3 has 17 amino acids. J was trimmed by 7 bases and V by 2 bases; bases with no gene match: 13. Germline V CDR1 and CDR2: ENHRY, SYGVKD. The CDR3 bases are TGTGCCATCAGTGAGAGGTCGACAGGGCAGGCTGGCGGGGAGCTGTTTTTT. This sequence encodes CAISERSTGQAGGELFF.

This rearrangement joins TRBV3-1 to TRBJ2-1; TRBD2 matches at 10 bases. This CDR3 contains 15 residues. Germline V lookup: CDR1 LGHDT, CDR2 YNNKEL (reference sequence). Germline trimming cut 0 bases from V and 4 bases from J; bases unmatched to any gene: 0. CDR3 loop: CASSQDSGGYNEQFF. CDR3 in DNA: TGTGCCAGCAGCCAAGATAGCGGGGGGTACAATGAGCAGTTCTTC.

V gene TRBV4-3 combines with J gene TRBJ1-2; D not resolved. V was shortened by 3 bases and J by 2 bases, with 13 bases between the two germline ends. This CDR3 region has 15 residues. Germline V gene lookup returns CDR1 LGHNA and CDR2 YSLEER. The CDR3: CASSQGTVSNYGYTF. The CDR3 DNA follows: TGCGCCAGCAGCCAGGGAACAGTCTCCAACTATGGCTACACCTTC.

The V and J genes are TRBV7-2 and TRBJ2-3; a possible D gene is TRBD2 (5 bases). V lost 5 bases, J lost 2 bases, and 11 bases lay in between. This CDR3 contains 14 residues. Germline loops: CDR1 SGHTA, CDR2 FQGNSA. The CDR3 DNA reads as TGTGCCAGCAGCCCTCGGACTGCCACAGATACGCAGTATTTT. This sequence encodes CASSPRTATDTQYF.

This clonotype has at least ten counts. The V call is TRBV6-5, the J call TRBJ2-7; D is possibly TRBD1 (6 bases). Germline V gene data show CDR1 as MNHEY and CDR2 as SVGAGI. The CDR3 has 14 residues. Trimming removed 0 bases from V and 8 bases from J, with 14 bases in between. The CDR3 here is CASSYSKQGAKQYF. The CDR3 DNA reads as TGTGCCAGCAGTTACTCCAAACAGGGTGCAAAGCAGTACTTC.

The CDR3 nucleotides are TGTGCCATCAGTGACGGTAGCGGGAGATCCTACGAGCAGTACTTC. Its translation: CAISDGSGRSYEQYF. This chain joins TRBV10-3 and TRBJ2-7; 9 nucleotides match TRBD2. The CDR3 extends over 15 amino acids. V lost 3 bases and J lost 1; bases outside the gene matches: 4. Germline values: CDR1 ENHRY, CDR2 SYGVKD.

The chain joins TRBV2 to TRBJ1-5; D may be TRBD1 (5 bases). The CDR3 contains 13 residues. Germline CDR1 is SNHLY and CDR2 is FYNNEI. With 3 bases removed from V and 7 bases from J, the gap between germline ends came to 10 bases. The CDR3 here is CASSDESGQPQHF. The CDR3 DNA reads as TGTGCCAGCAGTGATGAGTCAGGGCAGCCCCAGCATTTT.

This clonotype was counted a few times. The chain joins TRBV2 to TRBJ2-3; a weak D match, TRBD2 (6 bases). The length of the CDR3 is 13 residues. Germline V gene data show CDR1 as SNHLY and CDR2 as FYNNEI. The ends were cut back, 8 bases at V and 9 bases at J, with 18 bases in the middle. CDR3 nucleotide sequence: TGTGCCAGCGCCGCGGGTGGGGGGAGCACGCAGTATTTT. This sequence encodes CASAAGGGSTQYF.